Below, 3 T cell receptor beta chains from the same sample are listed, as sequenced in a study of CD8+CD57+ T cells in acquired aplastic anemia (dated by TCRdb to the late 2010s). Sequencing took place on an Illumina HiSeq 2000. Genomic DNA was used as template for profiling of TCR beta VDJ combinations and CDR3 sequences. The raw public reads went through TCRdb reprocessing: fastp at Q25, MiXCR clone calling, in-frame beta chains kept. Merged by CDR3 protein, the rows form single entries marked with the most common genes and DNA. In this sample the table shows some 120,000 distinct CDR3 sequences, around 48% of which occur a single time. The top ten clones comprise under 3% of the sample. Material: sorted CD4+, CD8+, or CD8+CD57+ T cells (not recorded which) from PBMCs. These receptors were taken from a human donor in good health, serving as a control.

This chain's CDR3 is CASSLEGAHGYTF. The CDR3 bases are TGTGCCAGCAGCTTAGAGGGGGCTCATGGCTACACCTTC. This sequence joins TRBV7-2 and TRBJ1-2, with 7 nucleotides matching TRBD1. Unmatched junction bases numbered 2, after V lost 1 base and J lost 6 bases. Germline CDR1 is SGHTA and CDR2 is FQGNSA. This CDR3 region has 13 residues. Full variable domain (outside the CDR3, taken from reference TRBV7-2 and TRBJ1-2): GAGVSQSPSNKVTEKGKDVELRCDPISGHTALYWYRQSLGQGLEFLIYFQGNSAPDKSGLPSDRFSAERTGGSVSTLTIQRTQQEDSAVYLCASSLEGAHGYTFGSGTRLTVV.

The chain joins TRBV19 to TRBJ1-5; 9 bases are a match to TRBD1. J gave up 6 bases and V 10 bases, and 10 bases lay outside the gene matches. CDR1 is LNHDA, CDR2 SQIVND, per germline (reference sequence). The CDR3 extends over 14 amino acids. The CDR3 nucleotides read TGTGCCACAGCTACAGGGGGCTGGGGTCAGCCCCAGCATTTT. Its protein product is CATATGGWGQPQHF.

The chain combines TRBV24-1 with TRBJ1-6, with 7 bases matching TRBD1. CDR3 length equals 14 residues. Germline CDR1 and CDR2: KGHDR and SFDVKD. V lost 4 bases and J lost 6; bases outside the gene matches: 2. The CDR3 spells CATSENRGNSPLHF. DNA of the CDR3: TGTGCCACCAGTGAGAACAGGGGTAATTCACCCCTCCACTTT.